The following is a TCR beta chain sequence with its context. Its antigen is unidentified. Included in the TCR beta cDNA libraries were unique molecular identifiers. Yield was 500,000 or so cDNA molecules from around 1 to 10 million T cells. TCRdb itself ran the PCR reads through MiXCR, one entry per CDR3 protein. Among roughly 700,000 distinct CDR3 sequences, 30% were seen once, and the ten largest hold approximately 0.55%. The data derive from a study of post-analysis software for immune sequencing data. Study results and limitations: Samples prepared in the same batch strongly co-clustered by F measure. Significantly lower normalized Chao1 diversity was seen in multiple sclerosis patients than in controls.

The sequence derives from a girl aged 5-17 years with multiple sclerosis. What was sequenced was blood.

DNA for the CDR3: TGTGCCAGCAGCTTGTTCATAGAGGGGAATGAGCAGTTCTTC. It encodes CASSLFIEGNEQFF. V gene TRBV5-5 combines with J gene TRBJ2-1, with D tentatively TRBD1 or TRBD2 (5 bases each). Germline assignment: CDR1 SGHKS and CDR2 YYEKEE (reference sequence). V shed 1 base and J shed 7 bases, with 12 bases lying between them. The CDR3 is made up of 14 amino acids.